This T cell receptor beta chain was observed in a study of blood T cell repertoires in COVID-19. Study overall: Whether acute or convalescent, the COVID-19 samples came from the United States, Italy and Spain. Sample material is recorded as cDNA or gDNA derived from T cells, B-cell-depleted T cells, or PBMCs.

Between the trimmed V and J ends, which lost 6 bases and 4 bases, there was a span of 12 bases. Germline V lookup: CDR1 WNHNN, CDR2 SYGVQD (reference sequence). The CDR3 length is 13 residues. In the authors' workflow: Reference gene primer amplification yielded estimated nucleated cell counts. The table came from immunoSEQ multiplex PCR; TCRdb's copy has only in-frame clones and leaves some out. That table is the source of V, J and clone size, and D and trimming were worked out from the DNA. The sample carries 50,000 to 55,000 clones, more than 70% recorded once. V is TRBV10-1 and J is TRBJ1-1; no firm D call. The TCR comes from a woman aged 80 or older with acute or convalescent COVID-19. The sequencing sample was made of peripheral blood. CDR3 sequence: CASSGAGSTEAFF. Written as DNA, the CDR3 is TGCGCCAGCAGCGGTGCGGGTAGCACTGAAGCTTTCTTT.